This entry lists 28 T cell receptor beta chains sequenced from one sample in a study of T cell clonality in common variable immunodeficiency. Assay: immunoSEQ multiplex PCR; the TCRdb copy retains only in-frame clones and omits some. This sample has around 40,000 clones, each found more than once. What was sequenced was peripheral blood mononuclear cells. These TCRs come from a person between 18 and 75 years old in good health.

This clone came up many times. The DNA ends 3 residues before the CDR3 does, and the rest of the CDR3 is filled in from the germline J gene. The chain couples TRBV20-1 to TRBJ1-5, with 10 bases lining up with TRBD1. The CDR3 runs to 15 residues. V dropped 6 bases and J dropped 3; count of bases not matched to a gene: 8. Germline V lookup: CDR1 DFQATT, CDR2 SNEGSKA (reference sequence). Here the CDR3 reads CSAKGQGFLNQPQHF. The DNA read from the CDR3 is TGCAGTGCGAAGGGACAGGGGTTTCTCAATCAGCCC.

This clone was seen a handful of times. The read ends 3 residues shy of where the CDR3 ends; the end is completed using the germline J gene. The chain couples TRBV7-9 to TRBJ2-3; 7 nucleotides line up with TRBD1. The CDR3 extends over 14 amino acids. With 3 bases clipped from V and 4 bases from J, the junction kept 4 bases outside the gene matches. Germline CDR1 and CDR2: SEHNR and FQNEAQ (reference sequence). The CDR3 spells CASSLMGTADTQYF. Incomplete CDR3 DNA: TGTGCCAGCAGCTTGATGGGGACAGCAGATACG.

This clone was counted many times. The read finishes 3 residues shy of the CDR3 end, and the germline J gene is used to complete it. This chain joins TRBV7-3 and TRBJ2-3; no definite D call. Germline V gene lookup returns CDR1 SGHTA and CDR2 FQGTGA. The V end was cut by 5 bases, the J end by 4 bases, with 10 bases between. CDR3 length equals 13 residues. CDR3 DNA (partial): TGTGCCAGCAGCCTAAATGGGCCAGATACG. This gives the protein CASSLNGPDT. The full CDR3 sequence reads CASSLNGPDTQYF.

This clone was picked up many times. The read comes to an end 3 residues before the CDR3 does, leaving the germline J gene to fill in the end. The chain is built from TRBV14 and TRBJ1-2; TRBD1 matches 8 bases. CDR1 is SGHDN, CDR2 FVKESK, per germline. This CDR3 contains 14 residues. Losses at the gene ends were 5 bases for V and 6 bases for J; bases not matched to a gene: 8. This chain's CDR3 is CASSDSGQVNGYTF. CDR3 DNA (partial): TGTGCCAGCAGCGACTCGGGACAGGTCAATGGC.

This clone was detected many times. The read is 3 residues too short to cover the CDR3 end, so that end is filled in from the germline J gene. This chain joins TRBV19 and TRBJ1-2; the D is unclear. V lost 3 bases, J lost 3 bases, and 11 bases lay in between. Germline values: CDR1 LNHDA, CDR2 SQIVND (reference sequence). CDR3 length: 14 amino acids. The DNA read from the CDR3 is TGTGCCAGTAGTATTAACAGTATCGACTATGGC. Its protein is CASSINSIDYG. The complete CDR3 sequence is CASSINSIDYGYTF.

This clone was picked up many times. The read ends 3 residues early relative to the CDR3; the germline J gene fills the gap. This sequence joins TRBV14 and TRBJ1-3, with D unclear. The germline CDR1 and CDR2 sequences are SGHDN and FVKESK. The V and J ends lost 2 bases and 0 bases respectively, with 11 bases between them. The CDR3 length is 16 residues. The part of the CDR3 DNA that was read is TGTGCCAGCAGCCAAAGGCCACCTAGCTCTGGAAACACC. Its protein product is CASSQRPPSSGNT. The complete CDR3 protein is CASSQRPPSSGNTIYF.

This clone has ten or more counts. The read ends 3 residues before the CDR3 terminus; that terminus is restored from the germline J gene. This rearrangement joins TRBV5-1 to TRBJ2-3; TRBD2 aligns across 13 bases. CDR3 length equals 16 residues. Germline V gene data show CDR1 as SGHRS and CDR2 as YFSETQ. Trimming at V came to 4 bases and at J to 1 base, leaving 3 bases not matched to a gene. CDR3 sequence: CASSAGLAGGTDTQYF. The sequenced CDR3 bases are TGCGCCAGCAGCGCCGGACTAGCGGGGGGCACAGATACG.

This clone was picked up many times. Coverage ceases 3 residues before the CDR3 finishes, and the germline J gene fills in the end. The chain recombines TRBV5-4 with TRBJ1-1, with TRBD1 identical over 8 bases. Germline V gives CDR1 SGHNT, CDR2 YYREEE (reference sequence). This CDR3 is built from 16 residues. Germline trimming cut 5 bases from V and 1 base from J; bases unmatched to any gene: 10. The CDR3 here is CASRFDRGQRNTEAFF. The DNA read from the CDR3 is TGTGCCAGCAGGTTTGACAGGGGACAGAGGAACACTGAA.

Of note for this clone: Read data end 3 residues before the CDR3 end; the end is taken from the germline J gene. This chain links TRBV7-9 with TRBJ1-1; 7 bases are shared with TRBD1. The CDR3 runs 12 residues. Germline V lookup: CDR1 SEHNR, CDR2 FQNEAQ (reference sequence). The CDR3 here is CASSVIGGEAFF. CDR3 DNA (partial): TGTGCCAGCAGCGTCATAGGGGGCGAA. The entire variable domain, with the rest obtained from reference TRBV7-9 and TRBJ1-1, is as follows: DTGVSQNPRHKITKRGQNVTFRCDPISEHNRLYWYRQTLGQGPEFLTYFQNEAQLEKSRLLSDRFSAERPKGSFSTLEIQRTEQGDSAMYLCASSVIGGEAFFGQGTRLTVV.

This clone was counted at least ten times. Sequencing ends 3 residues short of the CDR3 end; the germline J gene provides the rest. The chain is built from TRBV18 and TRBJ2-7, with 11 bases aligning to TRBD2. V was pared by 5 bases and J by 3 bases, with 6 bases of the junction left unmatched. The germline V gene has CDR1 KGHSH and CDR2 LQKENI. CDR3 length: 15 residues. The CDR3 loop reads CASSSLGTSGYEQYF. CDR3 bases read: TGTGCCAGCTCATCACTAGGGACTAGCGGCTACGAG.

This clone was recorded at least ten times. The read terminates 3 residues ahead of where the CDR3 ends, so the germline J gene completes it. The rearrangement joins TRBV5-4 to TRBJ2-1; D unclear. The ends were cut back, 0 bases at V and 3 bases at J, with 4 bases in the middle. The CDR3 spans 13 residues. From germline, CDR1 is SGHNT and CDR2 YYREEE (reference sequence). The CDR3 region is CASSLDGYNEQFF. The part of the CDR3 DNA that was read is TGTGCCAGCAGCTTGGACGGCTACAATGAG.

Ten or more counts support this clone. Read sequence stops 3 residues before the CDR3 end, and the germline J gene provides the missing end. This chain joins TRBV7-3 and TRBJ1-2; 7 nucleotides match TRBD1. The CDR3 covers 12 residues. The V gene's germline CDR1 is SGHTA and CDR2 FQGTGA. V dropped 6 bases and J dropped 7; count of bases not matched to a gene: 5. This CDR3 is CASSYDRVGYTF. The part of the CDR3 DNA that was read is TGTGCCAGCAGTTATGACAGGGTTGGC.

This clone occurred many times. The CDR3 end lies 3 residues beyond the end of the read and is filled in from the germline J gene. The J gene is TRBJ2-4, the V gene TRBV19, with D perhaps matching TRBD2 (7 bases). V shed 4 bases and J shed 2 bases, with 18 bases lying between them. Germline V lookup: CDR1 LNHDA, CDR2 SQIVND (reference sequence). The CDR3 runs to 17 residues. The CDR3 bases that were read are TGTGCCAGTAGTACGCCTGGCAGGGGAGGGACCAAAAACATT. This encodes CASSTPGRGGTKNI. The whole CDR3 sequence reads CASSTPGRGGTKNIQYF.

This clone showed up many times. The sequenced CDR3 bases are TGTGCCAGCAGTGAATTCCACATACAAGAGACC. The encoded protein is CASSEFHIQET. The complete CDR3 protein is CASSEFHIQETQYF. The V call is TRBV6-1, the J call TRBJ2-5; D gene unclear. The read halts 3 residues ahead of the CDR3 end, with the missing end drawn from the germline J gene. The CDR3 spans 14 residues. The germline V and J ends were trimmed by 2 bases and 2 bases, with 9 bases remaining between them. Germline values: CDR1 MNHNS, CDR2 SASEGT.

This chain's CDR3 is CASSPQLNYGYTF. Incomplete CDR3 DNA: TGTGCCAGCAGCCCGCAGTTAAACTATGGC. This chain links TRBV25-1 with TRBJ1-2; D ambiguous. Coverage ceases 3 residues before the CDR3 finishes, and the germline J gene fills in the end. This CDR3 has 13 amino acids. The V end was cut by 6 bases, the J end by 2 bases, with 10 bases between. The germline V gene has CDR1 MGHDK and CDR2 SYGVNS.

This clone was detected ten times or more. The read finishes 3 residues shy of the CDR3 end, and the germline J gene is used to complete it. The chain couples TRBV20-1 to TRBJ2-2; TRBD1 is a possible D gene (7 bases). Trimming took 5 bases from V and 1 from J, leaving 8 bases between them. The CDR3 spans 13 residues. Germline V gene sequence: CDR1 DFQATT, CDR2 SNEGSKA (reference sequence). CDR3 loop: CSAQGGNTGELFF. The CDR3 DNA, read in part, is TGCAGTGCTCAGGGGGGGAACACCGGGGAG.

This clone was seen ten or more times. The read ends 3 residues before the CDR3 terminus; that terminus is restored from the germline J gene. V usage is TRBV7-9 and J usage is TRBJ1-2, with D unclear. The CDR3 runs to 13 residues. Germline loops: CDR1 SEHNR, CDR2 FQNEAQ (reference sequence). CDR3 sequence reads: CASSLDGPRGYTF. CDR3 DNA (partial): TGTGCCAGCAGCTTAGACGGCCCCAGGGGC.

This clone showed up many times. The observed sequence ends 3 residues before the CDR3 terminus, with the missing tail filled in from the germline J gene. This sequence joins TRBV7-9 and TRBJ1-4; unclear D gene. From germline, CDR1 is SEHNR and CDR2 FQNEAQ (reference sequence). The V end lost 5 bases, the J end lost 8 bases, and 12 bases lay between the germline ends. The CDR3 spans 13 residues. This chain's CDR3 is CASSRGVVEKLFF. The DNA read from the CDR3 is TGTGCCAGCAGCCGCGGGGTAGTCGAAAAA.

This clone appeared many times. The CDR3 is cut off 3 residues early in the read; its end comes from the germline J gene. The rearrangement uses TRBV7-3 and TRBJ1-2; D is perhaps TRBD1 (6 bases). The CDR3 extends over 16 amino acids. CDR1 and CDR2 (germline): SGHTA, FQGTGA. Incomplete CDR3 DNA: TGTGCCAGCAGCCCTTCCTCCGGGACACTGAATCCCGGC. Translated, it gives CASSPSSGTLNPG. The whole CDR3 protein is CASSPSSGTLNPGYTF.

This clone was detected ten times or more. With the read ending 3 residues before the CDR3 end, the germline J gene is used to fill in that end. The gene calls are TRBV18 and TRBJ1-2; 8 positions match TRBD1. The CDR3 is made up of 15 amino acids. J lost 1 base, V lost 3 bases, and 4 bases had no gene match. CDR1 is KGHSH, CDR2 LQKENI, per germline. CDR3 DNA, as far as it was read: TGTGCCAGCTCACCTGGACAGGGTGATAACTATGGC. This encodes CASSPGQGDNYG. The complete CDR3 protein is CASSPGQGDNYGYTF.

This clone has at least ten counts. The observed sequence ends 3 residues before the CDR3 terminus, with the missing tail filled in from the germline J gene. V and J are TRBV7-9 and TRBJ1-3; 8 nucleotides match TRBD1. The CDR3 consists of 15 residues. Germline CDR1 reads SEHNR; CDR2 reads FQNEAQ (reference sequence). V trimming: 5 bases; J trimming: 2 bases; junction bases outside the gene matches: 5. The part of the CDR3 DNA that was read is TGTGCCAGCAGCCAAGGACAGGGCACTGGAAACACC. Translated: CASSQGQGTGNT. The entire CDR3 protein is CASSQGQGTGNTIYF.

This clone was detected many times. CDR3 bases read: TGTGCCAGCAACAAGGGTCTGAACACTGAA. It codes for CASNKGLNTE. The full CDR3 sequence reads CASNKGLNTEAFF. The chain has TRBV2 and TRBJ1-1; the D is unclear. The CDR3 end is not reached by the read, which stops 3 residues before it; the germline J gene fills it in. This CDR3 region has 13 residues. V was pared by 7 bases and J by 0 bases, with 9 bases between. CDR1 is SNHLY and CDR2 is FYNNEI in the germline V gene.

This clone has a handful of counts. A single base separates this from a much larger clone, so it may be a read error. The CDR3 end lies 3 residues beyond the end of the read and is filled in from the germline J gene. The chain joins TRBV5-1 to TRBJ2-3; 9 bases are shared with TRBD2. Germline V gene data show CDR1 as SGHRS and CDR2 as YFSETQ. The CDR3 runs 13 residues. CDR3 region: CAGSWTSADTQYF. Partial CDR3 DNA: TGCGCCGGCAGCTGGACTAGCGCAGATACG.

This clone was seen ten or more times. The read falls 3 residues short of the CDR3 end, and the missing part is taken from the germline J gene. This sequence joins TRBV19 and TRBJ2-3; TRBD2 agrees at 7 bases. The CDR3 spans 15 residues. V lost 0 bases to trimming and J lost 1 base; unmatched junction nucleotides: 1. Germline CDR1 is LNHDA and CDR2 is SQIVND (reference sequence). CDR3 DNA, as far as it was read: TGTGCCAGTAGTATAGACCGGGGGGGCACAGATACG. This gives the protein CASSIDRGGTDT. The complete CDR3 sequence is CASSIDRGGTDTQYF.

This clone was detected many times. The CDR3 end falls 3 residues outside the read, so it is completed with the germline J gene. This sequence joins TRBV5-1 and TRBJ1-1, with D unresolved. With 7 bases removed from V and 5 bases from J, the gap between germline ends came to 18 bases. CDR3 size: 14 residues. Germline CDR1 is SGHRS and CDR2 is YFSETQ. The sequenced part of the CDR3 DNA is TGCGCCAGCTCGAGCGGGATCCAGAGGACTGAA. Translated, it gives CASSSGIQRTE. The CDR3 reads in full as CASSSGIQRTEAFF. Supplemented by reference TRBV5-1 and TRBJ1-1, the full variable domain reads KAGVTQTPRYLIKTRGQQVTLSCSPISGHRSVSWYQQTPGQGLQFLFEYFSETQRNKGNFPGRFSGRQFSNSRSEMNVSTLELGDSALYLCASSSGIQRTEAFFGQGTRLTVV.

This clone occurred many times. The CDR3 goes on 3 residues after the read ends, and that part is filled in from the germline J gene. The V and J genes are TRBV19 and TRBJ2-1; perhaps TRBD2 as D (7 bases). This CDR3 spans 16 amino acids. Germline-derived CDR1 and CDR2 are LNHDA and SQIVND (reference sequence). V gave up 4 bases and J gave up 0 bases, with 13 bases separating them. The sequenced CDR3 bases are TGTGCCAGTAGTAAGGGGGGGCGCAGCTCCTACAATGAG. Protein sequence: CASSKGGRSSYNE. In full, the CDR3 is CASSKGGRSSYNEQFF.

This clone turned up a few times. Read data end 3 residues before the CDR3 end; the end is taken from the germline J gene. This sequence joins TRBV10-2 and TRBJ2-6; D call uncertain. The germline gives CDR1 WSHSY, CDR2 SAAADI. CDR3 size: 13 residues. V was trimmed by 7 bases and J by 6 bases, leaving 10 bases between them. The covered CDR3 bases are TGCGCCAGCACTTCTAACGTGGCCAACGTC. Its translation: CASTSNVANV. The CDR3 reads in full as CASTSNVANVLTF.

This clone appeared many times. Coverage ceases 3 residues before the CDR3 finishes, and the germline J gene fills in the end. V is TRBV9 and J is TRBJ2-5, with D uncertain. From germline, CDR1 is SGDLS and CDR2 YYNGEE. There are 15 residues in the CDR3. Trimming cost V 0 bases and J 0 bases, with 9 bases left between them. CDR3 residues: CASSVAVTNQETQYF. Incomplete CDR3 DNA: TGTGCCAGCAGCGTAGCTGTGACAAACCAAGAGACC.